This T cell receptor beta chain was identified in a study of shared clonotypes between healthy human individuals (dated by TCRdb to about 2020). For the wider study: A couple of women and three men aged 18 to 49 years were included in the cohort. Between about 0.94 and 10 billion PBMCs per donor were obtained by leukapheresis. Libraries were prepared and TCR repertoires were sequenced by different laboratories using diverse techniques, in order to increase sequencing depth and limit assay-specific biases. Per donor, three plates each were used for CD4 naive and CD4 memory, two for CD8 naive, and one for CD8 memory. The study deeply sequenced blood TCR repertoires of five healthy adults to estimate repertoire size and the extent of clonotype sharing between individuals. What the study reported, not specific to this receptor: Sampling was restricted to blood, and TCR repertoires in tissues likely differ from the TCR repertoires found in blood. Rarefaction of sorted-subset datasets indicated incomplete sequencing despite the large sequencing depth. The small number of donors limited the genetic and exposure-history diversity represented. Compared with non-shared clonotypes, clonotypes shared by all four sorted-subset donors had higher generation probabilities. When a handful of donors were compared, the shared fraction of clonotypes was around 5% for naive CD4, about 4% for naive CD8, more than 2% for memory CD4, and 0.35% to 0.4% for memory CD8. Naive subsets generally had larger estimated clonotype richness than memory subsets did. Pairwise subsampling indicated that sequencing depth was expected to affect the degree of clonotype sharing among donors.

For the CD8 naive samples, CD45RO-negative cells were positively selected for CCR7, yielding a CD45RA+CCR7+ population from which TemRA cells were excluded. Healthy HIV-negative adults with no recently reported acute infections or vaccinations were included as donors. All donors were Caucasian adults living in Nashville, Tennessee, USA. Blood was collected by leukapheresis, and PBMCs were isolated by Ficoll-Histopaque density gradient centrifugation and then cryopreserved in liquid nitrogen vapor phase. Purity and quantity of every magnetically sorted T cell population were checked by analytical flow cytometry. Genomic DNA was isolated from every sorted fraction and measured by UV absorbance on a Nanodrop 2000c. The CDR3 measures 12 amino acids from cysteine to phenylalanine. The CDR3 DNA has 36 bases and is translated from base 1. Trimming takes 4 bases from V and 6 bases from J, and the germline ends sit 9 bases apart. For CDR1 and CDR2, the germline V gene (reference sequence) lists SGHNT and YYREEE.

Points on this clone: Which antigen it targets is not known. Base qualities are missing; no much larger clone stands one base away.

TCR CDR3 regions were amplified from genomic DNA by multiplex PCR using the deep immunoSEQ assay. Genomic DNA extracted from each cell subset was distributed evenly over all wells of several immunoSEQ 96-well plates, and each plate served as one replicate. For sorted subsets, 200 to 250 ng genomic DNA, equal to 30,000 or so T cell genomes, was loaded into each replicate PCR. Purified libraries were measured with a Qubit 3.0 fluorometer, size-checked on a Bioanalyzer 2100, and measured again with the KAPA Library Quantification kit. A separate single-read 150-cycle Illumina NextSeq 550 flow cell was used to sequence each immunoSEQ 96-well plate. In the paper's pipeline: Because only junctional sequences without quality scores were contained in the immunoSEQ output, filtering matching that applied to full-length reads could not be performed. Sequences were annotated with PyIR, a Python wrapper for IgBLAST v1.9, and V/J genes and CDR3 were assigned using IMGT germline references. Reads were removed for weak V/J assignments (E-value above 1e-6), missing CDR3, stop codons, out-of-frame junctions, or ambiguous translated residues. V3J clonotypes were defined as sequences sharing the same inferred V gene, J gene, and CDR3 amino acid sequence. Percentage overlap between repertoires was calculated by dividing the number of shared unique clonotypes by the size of the smaller repertoire. Repertoire richness was assessed with RTK rarefaction, the Chao1 estimator, and Recon v2.1 estimates of unobserved clonotypes. Generation probabilities were computed with OLGA for all TCRbeta clonotypes obtained by the gDNA method from four donors. Entries here come from immuneACCESS through TCRdb and include only in-frame sequences with V and J called. Some clones fail to appear in such tables; in the studies checked, an unresolved V gene covers under half of the shortfall, and the cause of the remainder is unknown. The V and J calls and clone size are taken from that table; D and trimming were inferred from the DNA. The table for this sample lists about 2.1 million clones; 90% to 95% of them were counted only once. 1.7% of the sample lies in the top ten.

The source material was naive CD8+ T cells from PBMCs. What the cell subset or site label conveys for this sample: CD45RA+CCR7+. The sequence links TRBV5-4 to TRBJ2-3, with an unclear D gene assignment. The receptor's source is a man between 18 and 29 years old in good health. Some clones in this sample may be carry-over from other donors' samples. In nucleotides, the sequence is TGTGCCAGCAGCGAACAGTCGGATACGCAGTATTTT. Translation gives CASSEQSDTQYF. With the rest looked up from the reference TRBV5-4 and TRBJ2-3 genes rather than sequenced, the full variable domain is ETGVTQSPTHLIKTRGQQVTLRCSSQSGHNTVSWYQQALGQGPQFIFQYYREEENGRGNFPPRFSGLQFPNYSSELNVNALELDDSALYLCASSEQSDTQYFGPGTRLTVL.